The 12 T cell receptor beta chains below come from one sample, sequenced in a study of shared clonotypes between healthy human individuals. TCRdb keeps only in-frame clones here, not all; method: immunoSEQ multiplex PCR. Here the sample spans over a million clones, approximately 98.5% being singletons. The sequencing sample was made of naive CD4+ T cells sorted from blood. Noted subset: CD45RA+ positively selected. Source of these receptors: a man aged 25 to 40 in good health.

The genes are TRBV19 and TRBJ2-3; 7 positions agree with TRBD2. The germline V gene encodes CDR1 LNHDA and CDR2 SQIVND (reference sequence). V shed 6 bases, J shed 0 bases, and the junction held 6 bases outside the gene matches. The CDR3 loop spans 15 amino acids. Written as DNA, the CDR3 is TGTGCCAGTAGGTTTATAGCGGGTAGCACAGATACGCAGTATTTT. Translated: CASRFIAGSTDTQYF.

V gene TRBV15 combines with J gene TRBJ2-7; no firm D call. This CDR3 is 14 amino acids long. Per germline, CDR1 LNHNV and CDR2 YYDKDF (reference sequence). V was cut by 6 bases and J by 6 bases, with 18 bases left in between. DNA of the CDR3: TGTGCCACCAGGACTTACTTGTCTTCCCGCGAGCAGTACTTC. It codes for CATRTYLSSREQYF.

This clone was found a few times. The V and J genes are TRBV30 and TRBJ1-2; 10 bases align to TRBD1. V lost 8 bases and J lost 0; bases outside the gene matches: 9. Germline V CDR1 and CDR2: GTSNPN, SVGIG (reference sequence). CDR3 length: 15 amino acids. CDR3 in DNA: TGTGCCCGAAGCGGGGACAGGGGCTCTAACTATGGCTACACCTTC. This sequence encodes CARSGDRGSNYGYTF. Drawing the rest from reference TRBV30 and TRBJ1-2, the complete variable domain is SQTIHQWPATLVQPVGSPLSLECTVEGTSNPNLYWYRQAAGRGLQLLFYSVGIGQISSEVPQNLSASRPQDRQFILSSKKLLLSDSGFYLCARSGDRGSNYGYTFGSGTRLTVV.

This chain joins TRBV5-4 and TRBJ2-5; maybe TRBD2 (6 bases). The CDR3 is made up of 15 amino acids. Trimming shortened V by 3 bases and J by 1 base, and 13 bases separated the two germline ends. Germline CDR1 SGHNT, CDR2 YYREEE (reference sequence). The CDR3 nucleotides read TGTGCCAGCAGCTCCAGCCGGGACTTCCAAGAGACCCAGTACTTC. The encoded protein is CASSSSRDFQETQYF.

This clone was observed a single time. The DNA for the CDR3 is TGTGCCAGCATGGGTGTGGGCTCTCGGGAGCTGTTTTTT. Translation: CASMGVGSRELFF. The V and J genes are TRBV2 and TRBJ2-2; D is undetermined. Germline-derived CDR1 and CDR2 are SNHLY and FYNNEI. CDR3 length: 13 residues. Trimming cost V 7 bases and J 9 bases, with 15 bases left between them.

V and J are TRBV10-3 and TRBJ2-7; the D is unclear. Germline-derived CDR1 and CDR2 are ENHRY and SYGVKD. Trimming took 6 bases from V and 3 from J, leaving 15 bases between them. The CDR3 is 14 residues long. This chain's CDR3 is CAISPGPGSYEQYF. The CDR3 DNA reads TGTGCCATCAGCCCGGGTCCCGGAAGCTACGAGCAGTACTTC.

DNA for the CDR3: TGTGCCAGCAGGGTGTCGGCGGGTGGCTACACCTTC. Protein product: CASRVSAGGYTF. The rearrangement uses TRBV6-5 and TRBJ1-2, with unresolved D. V lost 6 bases, J lost 7 bases, and 12 bases lay in between. The CDR3 sequence is 12 residues long. Germline-derived CDR1 and CDR2 are MNHEY and SVGAGI.

The chain uses TRBV28 and TRBJ2-2; 11 bases map to TRBD2. Germline loops: CDR1 MDHEN, CDR2 SYDVKM. The CDR3 spans 17 residues. V shed 6 bases and J 2 bases; nucleotides not matched to a gene: 8. The chain's CDR3 is CASRAQLAGENTGELFF. The CDR3 coding sequence is TGTGCCAGCAGGGCTCAACTAGCGGGGGAAAACACCGGGGAGCTGTTTTTT.

V and J are TRBV11-2 and TRBJ1-4; TRBD1 matches 9 bases. Germline assignment: CDR1 SGHAT and CDR2 FQNNGV. V was clipped by 4 bases and J by 6 bases; unmatched bases: 18. The CDR3 length is 19 residues. The CDR3 DNA is TGTGCCAGCAGCTCCTACCCGGGACAGGGAAACTTAATGGATGAAAAACTGTTTTTT. Protein: CASSSYPGQGNLMDEKLFF. Full variable domain (outside the CDR3, taken from reference TRBV11-2 and TRBJ1-4): EAGVAQSPRYKIIEKRQSVAFWCNPISGHATLYWYQQILGQGPKLLIQFQNNGVVDDSQLPKDRFSAERLKGVDSTLKIQPAKLEDSAVYLCASSSYPGQGNLMDEKLFFGSGTQLSVL.

The chain uses TRBV7-2 and TRBJ2-7; a possible D gene is TRBD1 (5 bases). V lost 5 bases and J lost 6, with 14 bases in between. The CDR3 length is 13 residues. Germline V gene lookup returns CDR1 SGHTA and CDR2 FQGNSA. The CDR3: CASSPGRGGEQYF. CDR3 in DNA: TGTGCCAGCAGCCCAGGTAGGGGCGGCGAGCAGTACTTC.

V usage is TRBV27 and J usage is TRBJ1-1; no clear D gene. There are 13 residues in the CDR3. CDR1 MNHEY and CDR2 SMNVEV come from the germline V gene (reference sequence). The ends were cut back, 5 bases at V and 3 bases at J, with 10 bases in the middle. The CDR3, as DNA: TGTGCCAGCAGTCCAGGACGGCACACTGAAGCTTTCTTT. Translating gives CASSPGRHTEAFF.

The chain is built from TRBV10-3 and TRBJ1-2; D possibly corresponds to TRBD1 (6 bases). The CDR3 is 12 residues long. CDR1 is ENHRY and CDR2 is SYGVKD in the germline V gene. The V end lost 6 bases, the J end lost 7 bases, and 12 bases lay between the germline ends. The CDR3 sequence: CAIREGQLGYTF. CDR3 bases: TGTGCCATCAGGGAAGGACAGCTTGGCTACACCTTC.